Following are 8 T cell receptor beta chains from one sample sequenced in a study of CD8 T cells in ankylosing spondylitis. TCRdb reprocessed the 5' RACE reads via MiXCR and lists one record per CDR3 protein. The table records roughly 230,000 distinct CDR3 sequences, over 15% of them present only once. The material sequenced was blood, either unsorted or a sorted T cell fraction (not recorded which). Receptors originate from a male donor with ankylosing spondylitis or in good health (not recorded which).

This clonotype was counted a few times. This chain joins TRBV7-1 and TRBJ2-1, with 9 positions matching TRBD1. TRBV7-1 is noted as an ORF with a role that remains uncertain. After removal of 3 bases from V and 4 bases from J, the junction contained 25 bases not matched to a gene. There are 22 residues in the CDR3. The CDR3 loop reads CASSSNFTIGQGLFGMYNEQFF. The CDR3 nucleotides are TGTGCCAGCAGCTCCAACTTTACCATCGGACAGGGGCTGTTTGGTATGTACAATGAGCAGTTCTTC.

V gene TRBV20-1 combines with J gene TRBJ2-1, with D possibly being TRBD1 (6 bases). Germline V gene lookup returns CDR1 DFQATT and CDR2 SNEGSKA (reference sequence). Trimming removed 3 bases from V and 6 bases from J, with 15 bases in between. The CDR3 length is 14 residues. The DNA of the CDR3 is TGCAGTGCTAGTTTTACAGGGAGCGCCAATGAGCAGTTCTTC. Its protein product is CSASFTGSANEQFF.

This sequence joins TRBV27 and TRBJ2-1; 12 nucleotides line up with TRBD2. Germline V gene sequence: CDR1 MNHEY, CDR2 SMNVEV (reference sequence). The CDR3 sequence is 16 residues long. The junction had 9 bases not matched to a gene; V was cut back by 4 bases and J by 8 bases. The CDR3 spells CASSSPTSGSTHEQFF. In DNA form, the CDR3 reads TGTGCCAGCAGTTCCCCGACTAGCGGGAGCACCCATGAGCAGTTCTTC.

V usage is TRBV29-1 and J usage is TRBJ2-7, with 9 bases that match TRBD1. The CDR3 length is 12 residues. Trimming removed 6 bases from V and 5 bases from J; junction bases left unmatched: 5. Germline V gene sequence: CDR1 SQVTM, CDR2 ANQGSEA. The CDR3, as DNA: TGCAGCGTCTTCCGGGACAGGGACGAGCAGTACTTC. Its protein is CSVFRDRDEQYF.

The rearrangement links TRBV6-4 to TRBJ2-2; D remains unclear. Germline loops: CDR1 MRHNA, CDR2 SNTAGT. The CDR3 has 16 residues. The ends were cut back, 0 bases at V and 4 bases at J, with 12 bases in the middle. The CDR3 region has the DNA TGTGCCAGCAGTGACTCTGGGCAAAGCCCCACCGGGGAGCTGTTTTTT. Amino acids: CASSDSGQSPTGELFF.

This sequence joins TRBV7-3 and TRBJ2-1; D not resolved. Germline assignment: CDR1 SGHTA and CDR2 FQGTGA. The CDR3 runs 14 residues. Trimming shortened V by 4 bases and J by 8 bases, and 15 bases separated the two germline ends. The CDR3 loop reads CASSSDVLPDEQFF. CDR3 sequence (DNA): TGTGCCAGCAGCTCAGATGTCCTCCCGGATGAGCAGTTCTTC.

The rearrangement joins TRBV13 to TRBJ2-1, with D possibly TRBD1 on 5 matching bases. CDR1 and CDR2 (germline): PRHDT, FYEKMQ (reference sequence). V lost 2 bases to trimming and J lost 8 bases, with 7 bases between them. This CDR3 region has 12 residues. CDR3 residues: CASSLRGHEQFF. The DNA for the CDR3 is TGTGCCAGCAGCTTAAGGGGCCATGAGCAGTTCTTC. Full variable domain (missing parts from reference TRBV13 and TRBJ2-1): AAGVIQSPRHLIKEKRETATLKCYPIPRHDTVYWYQQGPGQDPQFLISFYEKMQSDKGSIPDRFSAQQFSDYHSELNMSSLELGDSALYFCASSLRGHEQFFGPGTRLTVL.

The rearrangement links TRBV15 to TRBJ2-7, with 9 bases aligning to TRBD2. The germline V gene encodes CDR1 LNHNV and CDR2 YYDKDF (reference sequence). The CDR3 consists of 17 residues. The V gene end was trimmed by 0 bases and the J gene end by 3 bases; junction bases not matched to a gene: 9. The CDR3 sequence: CATSRDLLAGSIYEQYF. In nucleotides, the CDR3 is TGTGCCACCAGCAGAGATCTGCTAGCGGGATCAATCTACGAGCAGTACTTC.